This T cell receptor (beta chain) derives from a study of spatial heterogeneity in lung cancer. V was shortened by 3 bases and J by 0 bases, with 8 bases between the two germline ends. The CDR3 runs to 14 residues. Germline CDR1 is LNHNV and CDR2 is YYDKDF (reference sequence). TCRdb reanalysed the 5' RACE reads using MiXCR and keeps one entry per CDR3 protein. The data contain about 43,000 distinct CDR3 sequences, 20% to 25% of them singletons. The time point denotes: blood at routine non-recurrence follow-up after resection. This clonotype was picked up many times. The V and J genes are TRBV15 and TRBJ2-5; possibly TRBD1 for D (6 bases). The sequence came from a female donor with early-stage non-small cell lung cancer. Sequenced material: PBMCs, taken at follow-up. The CDR3 DNA reads as TGTGCCACCAGCAGGGACAGACACCAAGAGACCCAGTACTTC. This gives the protein CATSRDRHQETQYF.